This entry lists 13 T cell receptor beta chains sequenced from one sample in a study of blood T cell repertoires in COVID-19. Some clones are missing from TCRdb's copy, which holds only in-frame ones; the method was immunoSEQ multiplex PCR. The sample contains around 190,000 clones, around 76% of which appear only once. Specimen: peripheral blood. The receptors come from a woman aged 45-60 years with active or convalescent COVID-19.

This clone was detected a few times. V gene TRBV5-1 combines with J gene TRBJ2-1, with TRBD2 matching over 8 bases. V gave up 4 bases and J gave up 1 base; unmatched junction bases: 19. Germline V gene lookup returns CDR1 SGHRS and CDR2 YFSETQ. The CDR3 is 20 amino acids. The CDR3 sequence: CASSHPLADVRLGSYNEQFF. As DNA, the CDR3 is TGCGCCAGCAGCCACCCACTAGCGGACGTCAGATTGGGTTCCTACAATGAGCAGTTCTTC.

This clone was counted ten times or more. This chain links TRBV6-4 with TRBJ2-7; 8 nucleotides agree with TRBD2. In germline, CDR1 is MRHNA, CDR2 SNTAGT. CDR3 size: 16 residues. Unmatched junction bases numbered 5, after V lost 0 bases and J lost 1 base. CDR3 bases: TGTGCCAGCAGTGACTCTCGGGCGGGAGGATCCTACGAGCAGTACTTC. Protein product: CASSDSRAGGSYEQYF.

This clone turned up a few times. J is TRBJ1-2 and V is TRBV10-3; no clear D. V lost 6 bases to trimming and J lost 4 bases, with 21 bases between them. Germline loops: CDR1 ENHRY, CDR2 SYGVKD. The CDR3 sequence is 16 residues long. The CDR3 loop reads CAIRDLTEREAYGYTF. The CDR3 coding sequence is TGTGCCATCAGGGACCTAACCGAGAGGGAGGCCTATGGCTACACCTTC.

The CDR3 spells CASSWTGRRSNTGELFF. In DNA form, the CDR3 reads TGTGCCAGCAGCTGGACAGGGAGAAGGTCGAACACCGGGGAGCTGTTTTTT. This chain joins TRBV5-6 and TRBJ2-2; 8 bases line up with TRBD1. Germline trimming cut 3 bases from V and 0 bases from J; bases unmatched to any gene: 7. The CDR3 loop spans 17 amino acids. The germline V gene has CDR1 SGHDT and CDR2 YYEEEE.

The CDR3 loop is CASSMVENTEAFF. CDR3 in DNA: TGTGCCAGTAGTATGGTAGAGAACACTGAAGCTTTCTTT. The chain links TRBV19 to TRBJ1-1; D gene ambiguous. The CDR3 runs to 13 residues. The V gene lost 3 bases and the J gene lost 1 base, with 6 bases spanning the gap. The germline CDR1 and CDR2 sequences are LNHDA and SQIVND (reference sequence). The entire variable domain, with the rest obtained from reference TRBV19 and TRBJ1-1, is as follows: DGGITQSPKYLFRKEGQNVTLSCEQNLNHDAMYWYRQDPGQGLRLIYYSQIVNDFQKGDIAEGYSVSREKKESFPLTVTSAQKNPTAFYLCASSMVENTEAFFGQGTRLTVV.

The chain uses TRBV5-1 and TRBJ1-1, with D possibly matching TRBD1 (6 bases). This CDR3 comprises 15 residues. Deletions cut 3 bases from V and 2 bases from J, with 14 bases between. Per the germline V gene, CDR1 is SGHRS and CDR2 is YFSETQ. In nucleotides, the CDR3 is TGCGCCAGCAGCTCCAACGCAGGGGTTAACACTGAAGCTTTCTTT. Translating gives CASSSNAGVNTEAFF.

The CDR3 bases are TGTGCCAGCAGTGAAAGGTGGAGGGGGCCGAGCTCCTACGAGCAGTACTTC. Residues: CASSERWRGPSSYEQYF. V usage is TRBV6-1 and J usage is TRBJ2-7; D perhaps matches TRBD1 (7 bases). From germline, CDR1 is MNHNS and CDR2 SASEGT. The ends were cut back, 2 bases at V and 0 bases at J, with 17 bases in the middle. The CDR3 contains 17 residues.

The chain carries TRBV24-1 and TRBJ2-3, with D uncertain. The CDR3 length is 12 residues. Germline V lookup: CDR1 KGHDR, CDR2 SFDVKD. Trimming took off 3 bases at V and 3 bases at J, with 3 bases between the two ends. The CDR3 DNA follows: TGTGCCACCAGTGATCGGACAGATACGCAGTATTTT. Encoded protein: CATSDRTDTQYF.

V gene TRBV11-2 combines with J gene TRBJ2-1; 13 bases fit TRBD2. The CDR3 spans 16 residues. From germline, CDR1 is SGHAT and CDR2 FQNNGV. Losses at the gene ends were 5 bases for V and 6 bases for J; bases not matched to a gene: 7. CDR3 sequence reads: CASSIPGLAGLNEQFF. The CDR3 region has the DNA TGTGCCAGCAGCATTCCGGGACTAGCGGGGCTCAATGAGCAGTTCTTC.

This clone was observed a single time. The DNA for the CDR3 is TGTGCCAGCAGCTGGGACAGGAACACTGAAGCTTTCTTT. This gives the protein CASSWDRNTEAFF. The chain joins TRBV12-3 or TRBV12-4 to TRBJ1-1, with 7 bases lining up with TRBD1. The CDR3 runs 13 residues. The ends lost 6 bases at V and 1 base at J; junction bases unmatched: 2.

This chain uses TRBV5-1 with TRBJ2-2; TRBD2 is a possible D gene (6 bases). The length of the CDR3 is 13 residues. V lost 3 bases to trimming and J lost 8 bases, with 11 bases between them. Germline lookup yields CDR1 SGHRS and CDR2 YFSETQ. The CDR3 DNA follows: TGCGCCAGCAGCTCGGACGGGGGAGGGGAGCTGTTTTTT. Protein: CASSSDGGGELFF.

V and J are TRBV19 and TRBJ2-2, with 7 nucleotides matching TRBD1. The CDR3 covers 18 residues. Unmatched junction bases numbered 17, after V lost 5 bases and J lost 5 bases. Germline CDR1 LNHDA, CDR2 SQIVND (reference sequence). CDR3 loop: CASSLSFLGGAGTGELFF. CDR3 DNA: TGTGCCAGTAGTCTATCCTTTTTAGGGGGCGCCGGAACCGGGGAGCTGTTTTTT. Full variable domain (rest looked up from reference TRBV19 and TRBJ2-2): DGGITQSPKYLFRKEGQNVTLSCEQNLNHDAMYWYRQDPGQGLRLIYYSQIVNDFQKGDIAEGYSVSREKKESFPLTVTSAQKNPTAFYLCASSLSFLGGAGTGELFFGEGSRLTVL.

This chain joins TRBV7-2 and TRBJ2-4; possible D gene TRBD2, 6 bases. This CDR3 is 16 amino acids long. The germline V gene encodes CDR1 SGHTA and CDR2 FQGNSA. V was cut by 1 base and J by 0 bases, with 10 bases left in between. CDR3 sequence reads: CASSLEAGRAKNIQYF. For the CDR3, the DNA is TGTGCCAGCAGCTTAGAGGCGGGGAGAGCCAAAAACATTCAGTACTTC.